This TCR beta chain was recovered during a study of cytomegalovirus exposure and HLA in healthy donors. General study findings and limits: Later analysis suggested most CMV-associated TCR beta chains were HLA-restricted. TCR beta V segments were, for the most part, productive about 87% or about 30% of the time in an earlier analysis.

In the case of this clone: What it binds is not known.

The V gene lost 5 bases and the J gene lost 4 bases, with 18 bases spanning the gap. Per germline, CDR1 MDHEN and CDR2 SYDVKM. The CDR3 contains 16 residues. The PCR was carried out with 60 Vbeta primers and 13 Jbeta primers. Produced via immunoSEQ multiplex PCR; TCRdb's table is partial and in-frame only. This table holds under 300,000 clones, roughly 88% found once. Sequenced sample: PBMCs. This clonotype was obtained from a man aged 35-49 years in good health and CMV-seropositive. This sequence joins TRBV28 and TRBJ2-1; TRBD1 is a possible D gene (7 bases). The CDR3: CASSPMGGQLYNEQFF. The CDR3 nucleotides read TGTGCCAGCAGTCCAATGGGGGGACAGCTGTACAATGAGCAGTTCTTC.